The sequence of this TCR beta chain was determined in a study of regulatory T cells in long-lasting Graves disease. General study points: Under persistent disease, TRBV28, TRBJ1-2 and TRBJ2-5 were used preferentially.

The sample holds many counts of this clonotype. Its antigen is as yet unknown. Combining iRepertoire HTBI primers with Arm-PCR of CDR3 regions, the authors built TCR beta libraries. TCRdb re-called the multiplex PCR reads with MiXCR, one entry per CDR3 protein. The profile covers 530,000 or so distinct CDR3 sequences, with approximately 16% appearing a single time and 12% taken by the ten largest. Time point meaning: newly diagnosed GD, antithyroid drugs for less than 3 months. Construction of the TCR library relied on RNA isolated from PBMCs. CDR1 DFQATT and CDR2 SNEGSKA come from the germline V gene (reference sequence). V trimming: 6 bases; J trimming: 3 bases; junction bases outside the gene matches: 6. The CDR3 has 14 residues. The same specimen was also included in a second study, on T cells in Graves' hyperthyroidism and ophthalmopathy. From that paper: Graves' hyperthyroidism was deemed stable absent ophthalmopathy progression within 18 months. Each diagnosis drew on symptoms, thyroxine, TRAb, thyroid ultrasound and orbital computed tomography findings. The primer set for the first-round RT-PCR of the TCR CDR3 was HTBI.

This sequence originates from a man younger than 30 with Graves disease. This chain connects TRBV20-1 to TRBJ2-7, with 12 bases lining up with TRBD1. Specimen: peripheral blood mononuclear cells (PBMCs), collected at new diagnosis, from a patient treated with antithyroid drugs. This CDR3 reads CSAHGTGGRYEQYF. The CDR3 coding sequence is TGCAGTGCCCACGGGACAGGGGGCCGCTACGAGCAGTACTTC.